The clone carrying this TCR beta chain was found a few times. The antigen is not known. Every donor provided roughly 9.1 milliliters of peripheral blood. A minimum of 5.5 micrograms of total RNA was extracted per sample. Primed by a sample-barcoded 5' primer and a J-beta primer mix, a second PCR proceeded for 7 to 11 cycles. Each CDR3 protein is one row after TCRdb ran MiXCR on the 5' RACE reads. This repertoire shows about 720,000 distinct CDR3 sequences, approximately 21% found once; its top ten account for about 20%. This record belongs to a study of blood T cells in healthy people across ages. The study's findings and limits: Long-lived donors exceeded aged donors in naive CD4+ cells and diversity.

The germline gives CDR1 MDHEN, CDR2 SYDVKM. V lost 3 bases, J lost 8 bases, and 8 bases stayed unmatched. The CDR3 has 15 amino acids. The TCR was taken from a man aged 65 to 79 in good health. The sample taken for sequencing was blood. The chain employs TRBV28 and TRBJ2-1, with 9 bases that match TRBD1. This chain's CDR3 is CASSFQGQGMDEQFF. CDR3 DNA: TGTGCCAGCAGTTTTCAGGGACAGGGAATGGATGAGCAGTTCTTC.